The T cell receptor beta chain described here comes from a study of shared clonotypes between healthy human individuals. Study results and caveats: The sole specimen, blood, was sampled, and tissue repertoires likely differ.

As concerns this clone: The antigen is unknown.

Libraries were prepared by immunoSEQ multiplex PCR; TCRdb keeps only in-frame clonotypes and omits some of them. Counted here are over 2 million clones, over 85% occurring once; the ten biggest clones make up 0.13%. Trimming removed 5 bases at V and 0 bases at J, with 14 bases between. The CDR3 runs 15 residues. Germline CDR1 and CDR2: LNHDA and SQIVND (reference sequence). The V gene is TRBV19, the J gene TRBJ2-7; D remains unclear. This receptor was identified in a man aged 18-30 years in good health. The sequenced material came from naive CD4+ T cells sorted from blood. Subset of the sample: CD45RA+ positively selected. The CDR3 DNA is TGTGCCAGTAGTCCAAGGCGGCGGAGCTCCTACGAGCAGTACTTC. Its translation is CASSPRRRSSYEQYF.